This entry features one T cell receptor (beta chain) sequence. Per the germline V gene, CDR1 is SGHRS and CDR2 is YFSETQ. The CDR3 extends over 15 amino acids. J was trimmed by 4 bases and V by 5 bases; bases with no gene match: 11. The sample is drawn from a study of graft-versus-host responses after intestinal transplantation. General study results and limits: GvH clones surfaced in recipient marrow, some emerging earlier in ileum or blood.

The table came from immunoSEQ multiplex PCR; TCRdb's copy has only in-frame clones and leaves some out. This sample has about 8,200 clones; over 25% occur once, and the top ten carry roughly 6%. Both CD3+CD4+ and CD3+CD8+ responders that were proliferating and CFSE-low underwent sorting after the reaction. This sequence originates from a human patient who received an intestinal transplant. This chain uses TRBV5-1 with TRBJ1-2, with TRBD1 matching 7 bases. The starting material was alloreactive CD4+ T cells from a mixed lymphocyte reaction culture, obtained before intestinal transplant. Subset indicated: CFSE-low proliferating T cells sorted from roughly 6-day pre-transplant mixed lymphocyte reaction (GvH or HvG direction). CDR3 in DNA: TGCGCCAGCAGTTCACAGGGGCTAGGTGGCTATGGCTACACCTTC. It encodes CASSSQGLGGYGYTF.